This entry lists 15 T cell receptor beta chains sequenced from one sample in a study of CXCR3-negative and CXCR3-positive naive CD8 T cells. General study points: TRB CDR3s of CXCR3-positive naive cells were more hydrophobic than those of CXCR3-negative naive cells.

Which antigens these TCRs recognize remains unknown. TRB cDNA libraries were made by UMI-labeled 5' RACE. TCRdb processed the 5' RACE reads again and assigns one entry to each CDR3 protein, with no DNA. The sample has about 90,000 distinct CDR3 sequences. Sequenced: naive CXCR3+ CD8+ T cells from blood. Specified subset: CD45RO-CCR7+CD27+CD95- naive CD8+ T cells expressing CXCR3 (TNR3+). These TCRs come from a human donor in good health. Some clones in this sample may be carry-over from other donors' samples.

The J gene is TRBJ1-2, the V gene TRBV29-1; TCRdb proposes TRBD1, but this gene call is untestable without DNA. This CDR3 is built from 15 residues. Germline assignment: CDR1 SQVTM and CDR2 ANQGSEA. CDR3 region: CSVEDRGGTNYGYTF.

This chain joins TRBV15 and TRBJ1-1. Germline V gene data show CDR1 as LNHNV and CDR2 as YYDKDF (reference sequence). The CDR3 is made up of 12 amino acids. CDR3 sequence: CATSFMNTEAFF. The full variable domain, rest sourced from reference TRBV15 and TRBJ1-1, is DAMVIQNPRYQVTQFGKPVTLSCSQTLNHNVMYWYQQKSSQAPKLLFHYYDKDFNNEADTPDNFQSRRPNTSFCFLDIRSPGLGDTAMYLCATSFMNTEAFFGQGTRLTVV.

The genes are TRBV4-1 and TRBJ1-3. In germline, CDR1 is MGHRA, CDR2 YSYEKL. This CDR3 contains 15 residues. The CDR3 protein is CASSQVGGGGNTIYF.

The chain carries TRBV28 and TRBJ2-3; absent DNA, TCRdb's TRBD2 call cannot be checked. Germline CDR1 MDHEN, CDR2 SYDVKM. The CDR3 extends over 16 amino acids. The CDR3 spells CASSLGVGGHTDTQYF.

The chain recombines TRBV20-1 with TRBJ2-1; TCRdb selects TRBD1, and the lack of DNA leaves this call unchecked. The CDR3 is 12 residues long. Looked up from germline, CDR1 is DFQATT and CDR2 is SNEGSKA (reference sequence). CDR3 amino acids: CSARLQAGEQFF.

The rearrangement joins TRBV12-3 or TRBV12-4 to TRBJ1-2. CDR3 length: 14 amino acids. The CDR3: CASSLGQELYGYTF.

The V gene is TRBV29-1, the J gene TRBJ1-2. The CDR3 sequence is 13 residues long. Germline V lookup: CDR1 SQVTM, CDR2 ANQGSEA. CDR3 sequence reads: CSVDGREDYGYTF.

This sequence joins TRBV12-3 or TRBV12-4 and TRBJ2-1; no DNA is available, so the TRBD2 call from TCRdb remains unchecked. This CDR3 comprises 14 residues. The CDR3 loop reads CASSLSSGMAEQFF.

The chain couples TRBV7-6 to TRBJ1-5; the TCRdb D gene call, TRBD1, has no DNA to confirm it. Germline CDR1 SGHVS, CDR2 FNYEAQ. The CDR3 has 15 amino acids. CDR3 in amino acids: CASSLEDAGDQPQHF.

The rearrangement links TRBV25-1 to TRBJ1-6; TCRdb outputs TRBD1, but without DNA this stays unchecked. Germline CDR1 and CDR2: MGHDK and SYGVNS. There are 14 residues in the CDR3. The CDR3 is CASIHQGENSPLHF.

This rearrangement joins TRBV2 to TRBJ2-5. Per germline, CDR1 SNHLY and CDR2 FYNNEI. The CDR3 runs 13 residues. The chain's CDR3 is CASSIRIQETQYF.

The chain carries TRBV5-1 and TRBJ2-1. The CDR3 totals 14 residues. Per germline, CDR1 SGHRS and CDR2 YFSETQ. CDR3 loop: CASSLTSAHNEQFF. The whole variable domain, remainder taken from reference TRBV5-1 and TRBJ2-1, is KAGVTQTPRYLIKTRGQQVTLSCSPISGHRSVSWYQQTPGQGLQFLFEYFSETQRNKGNFPGRFSGRQFSNSRSEMNVSTLELGDSALYLCASSLTSAHNEQFFGPGTRLTVL.

V gene TRBV28 combines with J gene TRBJ2-5; TCRdb designates TRBD2, a call that cannot be tested without DNA. This CDR3 has 15 amino acids. Germline CDR1 and CDR2: MDHEN and SYDVKM. CDR3 sequence reads: CASTQEEGHQETQYF. The full variable domain, in which reference TRBV28 and TRBJ2-5 provide the parts outside the CDR3, is DVKVTQSSRYLVKRTGEKVFLECVQDMDHENMFWYRQDPGLGLRLIYFSYDVKMKEKGDIPEGYSVSREKKERFSLILESASTNQTSMYLCASTQEEGHQETQYFGPGTRLLVL.

This chain uses TRBV7-9 with TRBJ1-2. CDR3 length: 14 amino acids. In germline, CDR1 is SEHNR, CDR2 FQNEAQ (reference sequence). The CDR3 reads CASSFKQENYGYTF.

V usage is TRBV5-1 and J usage is TRBJ2-2; absent DNA, TCRdb's TRBD1 call cannot be checked. Germline V lookup: CDR1 SGHRS, CDR2 YFSETQ. The CDR3 has 17 residues. The chain's CDR3 is CASSPPRTGVHTGELFF.